What follows are 10 T cell receptor beta chains derived from one specimen sequenced in a study of cytomegalovirus exposure and HLA in healthy donors. TCRdb keeps only in-frame clones here, not all; method: immunoSEQ multiplex PCR. Seen here are about 130,000 clones, 89% observed once, and the top ten hold about 10%. Sequenced sample: PBMCs. Every receptor here comes from a woman younger than 30 in good health and CMV-seropositive.

The chain uses TRBV7-2 and TRBJ1-1; D perhaps matches TRBD1 (6 bases). The CDR3 consists of 15 residues. The V gene lost 1 base and the J gene lost 1 base, with 10 bases spanning the gap. Germline CDR1 is SGHTA and CDR2 is FQGNSA. In DNA form, the CDR3 reads TGTGCCAGCAGCTTAGGGGGGCAGAGGAACACTGAAGCTTTCTTT. Translation: CASSLGGQRNTEAFF.

V gene TRBV12-5 combines with J gene TRBJ2-7; TRBD1 is a possible D gene (6 bases). Germline assignment: CDR1 LGHNT and CDR2 FRNRAP. Trimming cost V 3 bases and J 5 bases, with 23 bases left between them. CDR3 length equals 17 residues. The CDR3 spells CASGLKGRDTDCNEQYF. The CDR3 DNA is TGTGCTAGTGGTTTAAAAGGCAGGGACACAGATTGTAACGAGCAGTACTTC.

This chain joins TRBV27 and TRBJ2-3; 9 bases are a match to TRBD2. Germline V CDR1 and CDR2: MNHEY, SMNVEV (reference sequence). The trim removed 6 bases at V and 1 base at J, leaving 8 bases unmatched. The CDR3 is 16 residues long. For the CDR3, the DNA is TGTGCCAGCAGGATAGCTAGCGGGGCCGGCACAGATACGCAGTATTTT. It encodes CASRIASGAGTDTQYF.

The gene calls are TRBV5-8 and TRBJ2-1; possible D gene TRBD2, 7 bases. The germline V and J ends were trimmed by 0 bases and 3 bases, with 13 bases remaining between them. Per the germline V gene, CDR1 is SGHTS and CDR2 is YDEGEE. CDR3 length equals 16 residues. CDR3 bases: TGTGCCAGCAGCTTGGTGGGAGGGGGGATCTACAATGAGCAGTTCTTC. This sequence encodes CASSLVGGGIYNEQFF.

This sequence joins TRBV27 and TRBJ2-1; D might be TRBD2 (5 bases). The germline gives CDR1 MNHEY, CDR2 SMNVEV (reference sequence). Trimming removed 2 bases from V and 2 bases from J, with 13 bases in between. This CDR3 contains 16 residues. DNA for the CDR3: TGTGCCAGCAGTTTACTAGGTCGGGGAACCTACAATGAGCAGTTCTTC. Translating gives CASSLLGRGTYNEQFF.

The chain recombines TRBV15 with TRBJ1-3, with TRBD1 matching 7 bases. This CDR3 is 13 amino acids long. The J segment lost 4 bases and the V segment lost 4 bases, leaving 1 base of the junction unmatched. Germline V gives CDR1 LNHNV, CDR2 YYDKDF (reference sequence). DNA for the CDR3: TGTGCCACCAGCATAGGGGGCGGAAACACCATATATTTT. This gives the protein CATSIGGGNTIYF. The full variable domain, its missing parts supplied by reference TRBV15 and TRBJ1-3, is DAMVIQNPRYQVTQFGKPVTLSCSQTLNHNVMYWYQQKSSQAPKLLFHYYDKDFNNEADTPDNFQSRRPNTSFCFLDIRSPGLGDTAMYLCATSIGGGNTIYFGEGSWLTVV.

The J gene is TRBJ2-2, the V gene TRBV6-6, with 7 bases matching TRBD1. Trimming removed 7 bases from V and 8 bases from J; junction bases left unmatched: 4. CDR1 is MNHNY, CDR2 SVGAGI, per germline (reference sequence). This CDR3 comprises 12 residues. The CDR3 is CASNDRVGELFF. In DNA form, the CDR3 reads TGTGCCAGCAATGACAGGGTTGGGGAGCTGTTTTTT.

The chain recombines TRBV7-9 with TRBJ1-4; the D gene is possibly TRBD1 (6 bases). V was cut by 3 bases and J by 5 bases, with 16 bases left in between. The CDR3 has 16 residues. Germline V gene sequence: CDR1 SEHNR, CDR2 FQNEAQ (reference sequence). DNA of the CDR3: TGTGCCAGCAGCTTTGGACAGATCGGCGGCAATGAAAAACTGTTTTTT. As protein: CASSFGQIGGNEKLFF.

This chain connects TRBV7-2 to TRBJ1-2, with D unresolved. V was clipped by 5 bases and J by 3 bases, with 10 bases between them. This CDR3 is 13 amino acids long. Germline-derived CDR1 and CDR2 are SGHTA and FQGNSA. The CDR3 DNA is TGTGCCAGCAGCCCCCGGGAGGACTATGGCTACACCTTC. Encoded protein: CASSPREDYGYTF.

A note on this clone: Other DNA sequences in the same sample also yield this CDR3. The chain recombines TRBV29-1 with TRBJ1-1; 9 bases are shared with TRBD1. V lost 4 bases and J lost 3; bases outside the gene matches: 9. CDR3 length: 15 amino acids. Germline CDR1 and CDR2: SQVTM and ANQGSEA. This chain's CDR3 is CSVVKGQGLYTEAFF. CDR3 in DNA: TGCAGCGTTGTTAAGGGACAGGGTTTATACACTGAAGCTTTCTTT.